This T cell receptor (beta chain) stems from a study of blood T cell repertoires in COVID-19. At the level of the study: Sites in the United States, Italy and Spain provided acute and convalescent COVID-19 samples. Sample material is recorded as cDNA or gDNA derived from T cells, B-cell-depleted T cells, or PBMCs.

Original processing methods: Using reference gene primer amplification, nucleated cell counts were estimated. Repertoires were generated with immunoSEQ multiplex PCR, while TCRdb's copy carries only in-frame clones and drops some. V and J calls and clone size are those listed in that table; D and trimming were worked out from the DNA. The sample lists roughly 96,000 clones; approximately 82% were seen once. The clonotype was recovered from a man aged 55 to 70 with acute or convalescent COVID-19. Specimen: peripheral blood.

CDR3 protein: CASSDPGQGGDTEAFF. DNA for the CDR3: TGTGCCAGCAGCGATCCGGGACAGGGAGGGGACACTGAAGCTTTCTTT. The rearrangement joins TRBV21-1 to TRBJ1-1; the table gives TRBD1 as D, unverified against the DNA. TRBV21-1 is recorded as a pseudogene. The CDR3 covers 16 residues.